This T cell receptor beta chain is from a study of T cell responses to AZD1222 COVID-19 vaccine. Here immunoSEQ multiplex PCR was the method, and the copy in TCRdb shows in-frame clones only, minus some. This sample has approximately 190,000 clones, with 85% to 95% found just once. This clonotype was sampled from an adult in good health. Sequences were derived from peripheral blood, sampled on day 0 of AZD1222 vaccination.

The CDR3 DNA is TGTGCCAGCAGCCTCACCGGGGGATCCTACGAGCAGTACTTC. It translates to CASSLTGGSYEQYF. This chain joins TRBV4-2 and TRBJ2-7, with TRBD2 as a possible D gene (6 bases). Trimming cost V 4 bases and J 1 base, with 11 bases left between them. The CDR3 sequence is 14 residues long. Germline-derived CDR1 and CDR2 are LGHNA and YNFKEQ.